This TCR beta chain was recorded in a study of early T cells in non-severe SARS-CoV-2 infection (dated by TCRdb to the early 2020s). Regarding the study in general: TCR sequencing used bulk RNA from unsorted whole blood, so alpha and beta chains could not be paired.

In regard to this clonotype: No antigen is known for it. Nothing much larger sits one base from this clone, and base qualities are not available.

Library creation used 5' RACE. This sample was sequenced with a NextSeq 500. In the TCR library protocol, unique molecular identifiers were attached to individual cDNA molecules to correct for PCR bias and sequencing error. TCR alpha and beta chains were both sequenced, and the abundances of alpha and beta sequences in each sample were closely correlated with each other. The paper's processing steps were these. Decombinator V4 was used to annotate TCR sequences for V gene, J gene and CDR3. TCRs were defined as expanded if a significant change between any two time points was detected under a Poisson model with p below 0.0001. Abundances of TCRs were expressed as counts per million after normalisation to the total number of TCRs sequenced in each sample. VDJdb, accessed 1 November 2021, was searched for CMV, EBV and SARS-CoV-2 annotated TCRs, with TCRs annotated for multiple antigens excluded. TCRdb applied fastp at Q25 and MiXCR to the public reads, then kept only in-frame beta chains. Each CDR3 protein appears once, grouped with its most common genes and DNA. The V and J calls were not made by the authors but by TCRdb's processing. This sample comprises approximately 64,000 distinct CDR3 sequences, roughly a sixth of them detected only once. The top ten clones comprise approximately 8.4% of the sample.

The paper as a whole reports these results and caveats: VDJdb matching was skewed toward anti-spike CD8 responses and likely underestimated virus-specific expansions, missing private and CD4 specificities.

This was a case-control study nested in a cohort of healthcare workers in London, UK, who had nasopharyngeal swab PCR tests and blood samples taken every week. Healthcare workers were recruited during the week of the UK lockdown, between 23 and 31 March 2020, and followed weekly for up to about 15 weeks. The sequences come from whole blood, collected at baseline. The source of this sequence is an adult who was a healthcare worker with PCR-confirmed SARS-CoV-2 infection or an uninfected control (not recorded which).

This receptor carries the CDR3 CASSRSVGVVQFF. DNA sequence: TGTGCCAGCAGTCGAAGTGTAGGGGTCGTGCAGTTCTTC. The receptor chain draws on TRBV3-1 and TRBJ2-1, with a weak D call of TRBD1 (5 bases match). The V and J ends are trimmed by 6 bases and 12 bases, leaving 18 bases between them. Via the germline V gene (reference sequence), CDR1 is LGHDT and CDR2 YNNKEL. Reading from cysteine to phenylalanine, the CDR3 counts 13 amino acids. Kept here is only the CDR3 DNA, which spans 39 bases and is read in frame from base 1.